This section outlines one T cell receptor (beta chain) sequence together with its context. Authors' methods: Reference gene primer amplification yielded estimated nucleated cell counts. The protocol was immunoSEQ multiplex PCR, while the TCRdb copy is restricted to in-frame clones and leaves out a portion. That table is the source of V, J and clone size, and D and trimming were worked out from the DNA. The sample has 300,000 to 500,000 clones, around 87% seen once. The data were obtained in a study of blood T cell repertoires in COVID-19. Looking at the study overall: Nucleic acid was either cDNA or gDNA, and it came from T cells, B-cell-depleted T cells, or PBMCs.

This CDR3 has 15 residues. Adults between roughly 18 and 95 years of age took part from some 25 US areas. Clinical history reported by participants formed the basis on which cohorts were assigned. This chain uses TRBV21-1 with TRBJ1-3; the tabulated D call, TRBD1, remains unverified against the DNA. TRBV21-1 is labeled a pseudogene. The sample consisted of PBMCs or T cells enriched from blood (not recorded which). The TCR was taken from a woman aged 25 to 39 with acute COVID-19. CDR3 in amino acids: CASSKRGGQVRTIYF. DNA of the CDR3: TGTGCCAGCAGCAAGAGGGGAGGACAGGTTAGGACCATATATTTT.